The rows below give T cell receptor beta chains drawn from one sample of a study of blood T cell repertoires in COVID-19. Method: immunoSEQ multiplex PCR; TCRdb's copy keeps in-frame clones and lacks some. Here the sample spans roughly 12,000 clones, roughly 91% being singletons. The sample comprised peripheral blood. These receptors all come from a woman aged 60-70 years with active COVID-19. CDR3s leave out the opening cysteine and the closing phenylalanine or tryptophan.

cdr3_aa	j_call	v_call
ASSPSPGRSNTEAF	TRBJ1-1	TRBV7-3
ASSQRVPSGARRETQY	TRBJ2-5	TRBV3-1/TRBV3-2
ASSRKGARMDTEAF	TRBJ1-1	TRBV27
ASSPLTGAYQETQY	TRBJ2-5	TRBV7-9
ASRPSRDEAF	TRBJ1-1	TRBV12-3/TRBV12-4
ATSSGGIDTGELF	TRBJ2-2	TRBV24-1
ASSARLAGATGELF	TRBJ2-2	TRBV6-1
ASSLGGGSEQF	TRBJ2-1	TRBV7-7
SVIGDQSGNTIY	TRBJ1-3	TRBV29-1
ASSLQAGTGGYGYT	TRBJ1-2	TRBV7-2
ASSREGDTQY	TRBJ2-3	TRBV7-8
ASSRAGGQTDTQY	TRBJ2-3	TRBV7-3
ASSQVLGTGEAF	TRBJ1-1	TRBV3-1/TRBV3-2
SVEGGAGDTQY	TRBJ2-3	TRBV29-1
ASSLKVLAGGLLDNEQF	TRBJ2-1	TRBV11-2